The clone carrying this TCR beta chain came up a few times. Its target is unknown. Sample-barcoded 5' priming and a J-beta primer mix drove a second PCR of about 7 to 11 cycles. TCRdb reprocessed the 5' RACE reads with MiXCR, giving one entry per CDR3 protein. This table has around 780,000 distinct CDR3 sequences, 20% to 30% appearing once. The source of the sample is a study of blood T cells in healthy people across ages. Study-level results: The study found more naive CD4+ cells and higher diversity in long-lived than aged donors. Because sorting was not performed, PBMCs prevented conclusive naive versus antigen-experienced comparison.

The individuals who served as donors were healthy Caucasians living in Russia, aged roughly 6 to 100. Isolating PBMCs gave at least 6 million of these cells per sample. The sample was also reused in another study, on T cells of mothers and their children.

This TCR derives from a boy under 18 in good health. The sequenced material came from blood.

CDR3 in DNA: TGTGCCAGCAGTTTATCACCGGGACAACTCTACGAGCAGTACTTC. This sequence encodes CASSLSPGQLYEQYF. The chain carries TRBV27 and TRBJ2-7; maybe TRBD1 (6 bases). Germline V gene sequence: CDR1 MNHEY, CDR2 SMNVEV (reference sequence). The CDR3 extends over 15 amino acids. The ends were cut back, 0 bases at V and 3 bases at J, with 12 bases in the middle.